What follows is one T cell receptor beta chain and its context. The antigen remains unidentified. The sample originates from a study of shared clonotypes between healthy human individuals. Losses at the gene ends were 0 bases for V and 8 bases for J; bases not matched to a gene: 4. This CDR3 spans 13 amino acids. CDR1 is SSHAT and CDR2 is FNYEAQ in the germline V gene (reference sequence). Study-wide results and caveats: The naive CD4 repertoires of a handful of donors were compared, and about 5% of clonotypes were shared. Non-shared clonotypes displayed generation probabilities falling below those of clonotypes present in all four donors.

In the authors' workflow: ImmunoSEQ junction-only sequences lacked quality scores, so their filtering differed. Assay: immunoSEQ multiplex PCR; the TCRdb copy retains only in-frame clones and omits some. V, J and clone size were drawn from that table, and D and trimming were deduced from the DNA. This table has 300,000 to 400,000 clones, around 67% appearing once. This chain links TRBV7-7 with TRBJ2-7; 7 nucleotides match TRBD2. Sequenced material: memory CD4+ T cells sorted from blood. The subset: CD45RA-negative fraction. The clonotype comes from a man aged 25 to 40 in good health. The CDR3 DNA follows: TGTGCCAGCAGCTTAGCGACTAGCAAGCAGCAGTACTTC. It codes for CASSLATSKQQYF. Drawing the rest from reference TRBV7-7 and TRBJ2-7, the complete variable domain is GAGVSQSPRYKVTKRGQDVTLRCDPISSHATLYWYQQALGQGPEFLTYFNYEAQPDKSGLPSDRFSAERPEGSISTLTIQRTEQRDSAMYRCASSLATSKQQYFGPGTRLTVT.